This is a list of T cell receptor beta chains from one sample in a study of Tregs in tolerant kidney transplant recipients. Repertoires were generated with immunoSEQ multiplex PCR, while TCRdb's copy carries only in-frame clones and drops some. Of about 240,000 clones in the sample, 80% to 85% are singletons; the top ten hold about 0.64%. The sample was CD4+ T cells from blood. Receptor source: a human donor in good health. CDR3s include the opening cysteine and the closing phenylalanine or tryptophan. Fields, in order: D gene, J gene, V gene, clone size, CDR3 DNA, CDR3 protein. A D gene is named only where the DNA matches it firmly. Some rows mark clone size as missing; the rest say once, few, many or name a class of expanded clone.

NA | TRBJ2-3 | TRBV4-1 | NA | TGCGCCAGCAGCCACCCCACAGGGATGGCCACAGATACGCAGTATTTT | CASSHPTGMATDTQYF
NA | TRBJ2-3 | TRBV9 | NA | TGTGCCAGCACCACGGGACTCCTCACAGATACGCAGTATTTT | CASTTGLLTDTQYF
NA | TRBJ2-4 | TRBV5-6 | NA | TGTGCCAGCAGCTTGGTGGCGGGGTCCAAAAACATTCAGTACTTC | CASSLVAGSKNIQYF
TRBD1 | TRBJ1-3 | TRBV4-2 | NA | TGTGCCAGCAGCCAAGACACAGGGGATTACGGAAACACCATATATTTT | CASSQDTGDYGNTIYF
NA | TRBJ2-5 | TRBV5-1 | NA | TGCGCCAGCAGCTTGGAAACGGAGACCCAGTACTTC | CASSLETETQYF
NA | TRBJ1-2 | TRBV7-9 | NA | TGTGCCAGCAGCCTATATACAGAGAGCTATGGCTACACCTTC | CASSLYTESYGYTF
NA | TRBJ2-7 | TRBV30 | NA | TGTGCCTGGAGTAAGCTAGCGCCAAGGGACGAGCAGTACTTC | CAWSKLAPRDEQYF
TRBD2 | TRBJ2-2 | TRBV9 | NA | TGTGCCAGCAGCCTGACTAGCGGGGCCCCGCGGACCGGGGAGCTGTTTTTT | CASSLTSGAPRTGELFF
TRBD1 | TRBJ1-5 | TRBV7-1 | NA | TGTGCCAGCAGCGTAAGGGACAGGGGTAGCAATCAGCCCCAGCATTTT | CASSVRDRGSNQPQHF
NA | TRBJ1-1 | TRBV6-5 | few | TGTGCCAGCAGTTACTCCCGGGCCTCGAACACTGAAGCTTTCTTT | CASSYSRASNTEAFF
NA | TRBJ2-1 | TRBV30 | NA | TGTGCCTGGACGGGGGCCAATGAGCAGTTCTTC | CAWTGANEQFF
NA | TRBJ2-2 | TRBV9 | NA | TGTGCCAGCAGCGTAAGCAGGGGATACACCGGGGAGCTGTTTTTT | CASSVSRGYTGELFF
TRBD1 | TRBJ1-6 | TRBV5-4 | NA | TGTGCCAGCAGCACCGGGACAGGACATTCACCCCTCCACTTT | CASSTGTGHSPLHF
NA | TRBJ1-3 | TRBV5-1 | NA | TGCGCCAGCAGCCCCCCGGGGGGGTCCGGAAACACCATATATTTT | CASSPPGGSGNTIYF
NA | TRBJ2-5 | TRBV11-2 | NA | TGTGCCAGCGGGGGCAACCAGTACTTC | CASGGNQYF
NA | TRBJ1-3 | TRBV9 | once | TGTGCCAGCAGCGATCGACAGGAGACTTCTGGAAACACCATATATTTT | CASSDRQETSGNTIYF
TRBD2 | TRBJ2-7 | TRBV2 | NA | TGTGCCAGCAGCGGGACTAGCGGGGGGCAGCAGATGTACGCGCAGTACTTC | CASSGTSGGQQMYAQYF
NA | TRBJ2-3 | TRBV5-1 | NA | TGCGCCAGCAGCTCCGGGACGGAAAATACGCAGTATTTT | CASSSGTENTQYF
TRBD2 | TRBJ2-1 | TRBV30 | NA | TGTGCCTGGAGTATGGGACTAGCCCGAGGAAATGAGCAGTTCTTC | CAWSMGLARGNEQFF
NA | TRBJ1-2 | TRBV7-9 | NA | TGTGCCAGCAGCTTAGGCCAGAACTATGGCTACACCTTC | CASSLGQNYGYTF
NA | TRBJ1-2 | TRBV9 | NA | TGTGCCAGCAGCGTAGGCGCAGGGCCTCATGAGGGCTACACCTTC | CASSVGAGPHEGYTF
NA | TRBJ2-5 | TRBV6-5 | NA | TGTGCCAGCAGTTCGGGGGGCCGGGAGACCCAGTACTTC | CASSSGGRETQYF
TRBD1 | TRBJ1-2 | TRBV6-5 | NA | TGTGCCAGCAGTTACGACAGGGATAGAGATGGCTACACCTTC | CASSYDRDRDGYTF
NA | TRBJ1-1 | TRBV30 | NA | TGTGCCTGGACCCCCCCGGACTTAACCTCGAACACTGAAGCTTTCTTT | CAWTPPDLTSNTEAFF
NA | TRBJ2-3 | TRBV5-1 | NA | TGCGCCAGCAGCGTCATAGATACGCAGTATTTT | CASSVIDTQYF
NA | TRBJ1-2 | TRBV5-1 | NA | TGCGCCAGCAGCCTGGATGTCAGATCTTCCTATGGCTACACCTTC | CASSLDVRSSYGYTF
TRBD2 | TRBJ2-3 | TRBV4-1 | NA | TGCGCCAGCAGCCAAAGCCCTCACCAAACTAGCGGGAGCCCAGATACGCAGTATTTT | CASSQSPHQTSGSPDTQYF
NA | TRBJ2-3 | TRBV2 | NA | TGTGCCAGCAGTGTCGCGCCTAGCACAGATACGCAGTATTTT | CASSVAPSTDTQYF
NA | TRBJ1-1 | TRBV7-9 | NA | TGTGCCAGCAGCTTAGGGGACGGTATCACTGAAGCTTTCTTT | CASSLGDGITEAFF
TRBD1 | TRBJ1-4 | TRBV11-2 | NA | TGTGCCAGCAGCTTAGTCGACAGGGTTGCAACTAATGAAAAACTGTTTTTT | CASSLVDRVATNEKLFF
NA | TRBJ1-1 | TRBV7-2 | NA | TGTGCCAGCAGCTTAGATGGAGCCACTAAATGGACTGAAGCTTTCTTT | CASSLDGATKWTEAFF
NA | TRBJ2-6 | TRBV5-4 | NA | TGTGCCAGCAGCTTCGGCAGGCTCTCTGGGGCCAACGTCCTGACTTTC | CASSFGRLSGANVLTF
TRBD1 | TRBJ1-1 | TRBV27 | NA | TGTGCCAGCAGGTCCCCGACAGGGTACACTGAAGCTTTCTTT | CASRSPTGYTEAFF
TRBD1 | TRBJ2-1 | TRBV14 | NA | TGTGCCAGCAGGGAAAAGGATGGGACAGGCCGGGCGCAGGAGCAGTTCTTC | CASREKDGTGRAQEQFF
NA | TRBJ2-7 | TRBV7-2 | NA | TGTGCCAGCAGCTTAGCGGTCACCTACGAGCAGTACTTC | CASSLAVTYEQYF
NA | TRBJ1-1 | TRBV5-1 | NA | TGCGCCAGCAGCTTGGACAGCCCGGTAAACACTGAAGCTTTCTTT | CASSLDSPVNTEAFF
NA | TRBJ1-1 | TRBV6-1 | NA | TGTGCCGGACTCCCTCTTGTGATGAACACTGAAGCTTTCTTT | CAGLPLVMNTEAFF
NA | TRBJ1-6 | TRBV6-5 | few | TGTGCCAGCAGTTACTCGACGGAGTCACCCCTCCACTTT | CASSYSTESPLHF
NA | TRBJ2-2 | TRBV5-1 | NA | TGCGCCAGCAGCTTTACAGGGCTCGGGGAGCTGTTTTTT | CASSFTGLGELFF
TRBD1 | TRBJ1-1 | TRBV5-4 | NA | TGTGCCAGCACACAATACGGACAGGGTTGGACTGAAGCTTTCTTT | CASTQYGQGWTEAFF
NA | TRBJ1-1 | TRBV19 | NA | TGTGCCAGTAGTATGCTATTGAACACTGAAGCTTTCTTT | CASSMLLNTEAFF
NA | TRBJ1-5 | TRBV18 | NA | TGTGCCAGCTCAACCTCCCAAGGAGGGCCCCAGCATTTT | CASSTSQGGPQHF
TRBD2 | TRBJ2-5 | TRBV19 | NA | TGTGCCAGTAGTGACCCCGGGACTAGCGGACAAGAGACCCAGTACTTC | CASSDPGTSGQETQYF
NA | TRBJ1-1 | TRBV11-2 | NA | TGTGCCAGCAGCGCGACAGCGCGGGGGAACACTGAAGCTTTCTTT | CASSATARGNTEAFF